Listed below are T cell receptor beta chains from one sample, sequenced in a study of cytomegalovirus exposure and HLA in healthy donors. Sequenced by immunoSEQ multiplex PCR; TCRdb stores in-frame clones only, minus some. The sample carries fewer than 80,000 clones, 76% recorded once. The sequenced sample consisted of PBMCs. These receptors were taken from a man younger than 35 in good health and CMV-seronegative. Each CDR3 is given without its conserved first and last residue.

j_call,v_call,cdr3_aa
TRBJ2-7,TRBV19,ASRPTGSSYEQY
TRBJ2-2,TRBV15,ATSRDPAGPNTGELF
TRBJ2-2,TRBV6-6,ASSYVAANTGELF
TRBJ1-6,TRBV19,ASSTRQGNSYNSPLH
TRBJ1-4,TRBV30,AWRGQGRVEKLF
TRBJ2-7,TRBV7-9,ASSLGGRSYEQY
TRBJ2-2,TRBV6-5,ASSYWTVGTGELF
TRBJ2-1,TRBV19,ASSVQGSSYNEQF
TRBJ2-1,TRBV4-1,ASSQVTGSRV
TRBJ1-3,TRBV11-2,ASSLGARGHGNTIY
TRBJ1-5,TRBV4-1,ASSQTQGPYNQPQH
TRBJ1-2,TRBV29-1,SADRGNYGYT
TRBJ1-6,TRBV5-6,ASSLGGANSPLH
TRBJ2-6,TRBV4-3,ASSQEPGSGANVLT
TRBJ1-2,TRBV5-1,ASSLAQGPTNYGYT
TRBJ2-7,TRBV5-4,ASSFGGGPPYEQY
TRBJ2-1,TRBV2,ASSLGGSYNEQF
TRBJ2-1,TRBV7-9,ASSLGTGPNEQF
TRBJ2-2,TRBV6-4,ASSPTTGTGELF
TRBJ1-5,TRBV19,ASSMRPGPGNQPQH
TRBJ2-5,TRBV6-5,ASSSLAGGPGETQY
TRBJ1-1,TRBV6-1,ATSRDRGRTEAF
TRBJ2-1,TRBV19,ASSTLGQGHNEQF
TRBJ1-5,TRBV4-3,ASSQNNNQPQH
TRBJ2-1,TRBV18,ASSPRQGAGEQF
TRBJ1-5,TRBV5-5,ASSPGTGRDYQPQH
TRBJ2-5,TRBV5-1,ASSWTGSRPSQETQY
TRBJ2-3,TRBV2,ASSYRAGADTQY
TRBJ2-3,TRBV4-2,ASSQDRLADTDTQY